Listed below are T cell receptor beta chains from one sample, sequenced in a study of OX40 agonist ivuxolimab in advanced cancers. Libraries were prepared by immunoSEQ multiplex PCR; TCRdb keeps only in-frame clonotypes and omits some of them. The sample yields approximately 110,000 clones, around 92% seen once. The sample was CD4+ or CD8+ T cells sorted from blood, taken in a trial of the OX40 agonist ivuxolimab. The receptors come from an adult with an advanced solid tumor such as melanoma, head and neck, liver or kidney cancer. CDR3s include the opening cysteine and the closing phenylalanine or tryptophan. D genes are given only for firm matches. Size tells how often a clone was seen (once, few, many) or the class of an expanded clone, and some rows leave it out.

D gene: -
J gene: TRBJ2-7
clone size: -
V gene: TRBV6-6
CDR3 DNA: TGTGCCAGCAGCCCCACTGGGAGATCCTACGAGCAGTACTTC
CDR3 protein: CASSPTGRSYEQYF

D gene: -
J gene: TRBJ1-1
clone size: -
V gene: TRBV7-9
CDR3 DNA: TGTGCCAGCAGCGACCGGGACAAGGGAGCTTTCTTT
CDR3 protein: CASSDRDKGAFF

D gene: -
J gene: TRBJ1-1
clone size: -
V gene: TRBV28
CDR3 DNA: TGTGCCAGCAGTTCACCTAATTCTGAAGCTTTCTTT
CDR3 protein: CASSSPNSEAFF

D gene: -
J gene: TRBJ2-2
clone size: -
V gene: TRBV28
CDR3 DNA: TGTGCCAGCAGTTTGGGGCCGGCTGGGGAGCTGTTTTTT
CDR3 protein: CASSLGPAGELFF

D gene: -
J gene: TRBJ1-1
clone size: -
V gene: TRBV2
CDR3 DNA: TGTGCCAGCACAGGGGAGAACACTGAAGCTTTCTTT
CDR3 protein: CASTGENTEAFF

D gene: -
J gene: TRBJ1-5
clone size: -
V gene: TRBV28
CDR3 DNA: TGTGCCAGCCAAGGGTGGCGCAATCAGCCCCAGCATTTT
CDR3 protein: CASQGWRNQPQHF

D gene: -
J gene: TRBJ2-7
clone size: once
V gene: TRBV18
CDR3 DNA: TGTGCCAGCTCGCGATCCGGGACCCAGGGGTCCTACGAGCAGTACTTC
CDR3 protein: CASSRSGTQGSYEQYF

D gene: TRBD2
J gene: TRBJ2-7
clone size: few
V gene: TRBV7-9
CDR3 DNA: TGTGCCAGCAGCAAGGGACTAGCGGGAGCCTACTCCTACGAGCAGTACTTC
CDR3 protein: CASSKGLAGAYSYEQYF

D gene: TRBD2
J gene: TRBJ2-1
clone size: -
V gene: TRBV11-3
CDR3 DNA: TGTGCCAGCAGCTGGACTAGCGGGAGGGTGGGAAGCTACAATGAGCAGTTCTTC
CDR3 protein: CASSWTSGRVGSYNEQFF

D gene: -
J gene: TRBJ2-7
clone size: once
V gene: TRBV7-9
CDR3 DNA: TGTGCCAGCAGCCCGAGCTCCTACGAGCAGTACTTC
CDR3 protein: CASSPSSYEQYF

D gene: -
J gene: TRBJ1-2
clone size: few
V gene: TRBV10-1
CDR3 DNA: TGCGCCAGCAGCGACCCACAGGGTAAGTTCTATGGCTACACCTTC
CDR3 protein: CASSDPQGKFYGYTF

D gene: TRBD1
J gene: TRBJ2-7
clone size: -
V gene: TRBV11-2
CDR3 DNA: TGTGCCAGCAGCACCGCAGCAGGGGGTTACGAGCAGTACTTC
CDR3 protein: CASSTAAGGYEQYF

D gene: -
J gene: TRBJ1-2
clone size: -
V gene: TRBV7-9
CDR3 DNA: TGTGCCAGCAGCTTAACGGGGGACTCCTATGGCTACACCTTC
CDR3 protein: CASSLTGDSYGYTF

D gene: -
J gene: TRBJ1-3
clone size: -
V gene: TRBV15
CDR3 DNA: TGTGCCACCAGCAGCTGGGACGGCCGATCTGGAAACACCATATATTTT
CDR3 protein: CATSSWDGRSGNTIYF

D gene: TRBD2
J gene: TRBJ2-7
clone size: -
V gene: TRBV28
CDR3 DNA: TGTGCCAGTGCGTGGGAGGGAGTATACGAGCAGTACTTC
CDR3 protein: CASAWEGVYEQYF

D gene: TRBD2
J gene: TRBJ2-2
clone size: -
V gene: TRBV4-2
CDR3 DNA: TGTGCCAGCAGCCAAGGTGTTTCGGCGGGAGGTACGGTCACCGGGGAGCTGTTTTTT
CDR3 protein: CASSQGVSAGGTVTGELFF

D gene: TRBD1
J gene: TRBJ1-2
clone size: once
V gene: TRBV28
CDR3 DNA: TGTGCCAGCAGTTTACCAGGACAGGGGTCGTATGGCTACACCTTC
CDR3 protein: CASSLPGQGSYGYTF

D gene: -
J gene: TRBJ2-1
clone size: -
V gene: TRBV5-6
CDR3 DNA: TGTGCCAGCAGCCCCCTAGGACGGTACAATGAGCAGTTCTTC
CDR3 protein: CASSPLGRYNEQFF

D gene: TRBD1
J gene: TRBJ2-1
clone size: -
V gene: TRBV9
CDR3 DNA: TGTGCCAGCAGCGCGGACAGGGTTAACGAGCAGTTCTTC
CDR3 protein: CASSADRVNEQFF

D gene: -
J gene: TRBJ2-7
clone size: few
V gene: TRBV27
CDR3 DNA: TGTGCCAGCAGTTTAATGGGTTTCGGAGAGCAGTACTTC
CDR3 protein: CASSLMGFGEQYF

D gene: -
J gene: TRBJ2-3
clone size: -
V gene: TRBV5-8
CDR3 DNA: TGTGCCAGCAGCCCTGGGGGACCTCTAGGGGATACGCAGTATTTT
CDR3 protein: CASSPGGPLGDTQYF

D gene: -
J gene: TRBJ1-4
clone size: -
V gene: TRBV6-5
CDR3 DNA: TGTGCCAGCAGTTACTCAACAGCCTCAAATGAAAAACTGTTTTTT
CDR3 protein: CASSYSTASNEKLFF

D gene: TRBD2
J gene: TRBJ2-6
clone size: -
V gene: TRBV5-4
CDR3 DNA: TGTGCCAGCAGCCTCCGTTTTGCGGGGGATGTAGCTGGGGCCAACGTCCTGACTTTC
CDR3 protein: CASSLRFAGDVAGANVLTF

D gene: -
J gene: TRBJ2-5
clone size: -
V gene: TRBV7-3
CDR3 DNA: TGTGCCAGCGGCCTGGGGAAATCCCAAGAGACCCAGTACTTC
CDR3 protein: CASGLGKSQETQYF

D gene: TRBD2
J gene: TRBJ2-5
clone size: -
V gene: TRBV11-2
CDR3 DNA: TGTGCCAGCAGCTTAGAGAAACTAGCGGGAGAGACCCAGTACTTC
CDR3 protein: CASSLEKLAGETQYF

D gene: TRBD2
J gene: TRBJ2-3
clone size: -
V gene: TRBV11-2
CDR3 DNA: TGTGCCAGCAGCACTAGGGGACTAGCGGGAATTACAGATACGCAGTATTTT
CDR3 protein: CASSTRGLAGITDTQYF

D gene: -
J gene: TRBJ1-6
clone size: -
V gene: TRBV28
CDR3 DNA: TGTGCCAGCAGTTTATTTCAGGGCTCCTATAATTCACCCCTCCACTTT
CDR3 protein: CASSLFQGSYNSPLHF

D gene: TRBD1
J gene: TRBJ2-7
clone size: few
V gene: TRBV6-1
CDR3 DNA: TGTGCCACTACTCTACAGGGGGGAACCTACGAGCAGTACTTC
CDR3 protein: CATTLQGGTYEQYF

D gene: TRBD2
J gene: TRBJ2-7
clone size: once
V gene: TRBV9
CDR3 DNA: TGTGCCAGCAGCGTTGGACTAGCGGGAGGGCTAACCTACGAGCAGTACTTC
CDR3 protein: CASSVGLAGGLTYEQYF

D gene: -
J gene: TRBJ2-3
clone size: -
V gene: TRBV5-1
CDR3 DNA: TGCGCCAGCAGCTTAGGAGGCGAAACAGATACGCAGTATTTT
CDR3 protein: CASSLGGETDTQYF